This TCR beta chain is drawn from a study of blood T cell repertoires in COVID-19. In the study overall: From the United States, Italy and Spain came samples of acute and convalescent COVID-19.

Using immunoSEQ multiplex PCR, the repertoire was profiled, and TCRdb retains in-frame clones only, with some absent. The table has under 250,000 clones, more than 70% seen once; the top ten hold roughly 7.6%. V shed 6 bases and J shed 5 bases, with 7 bases lying between them. CDR3 length: 11 residues. Sequenced input: peripheral blood. This clonotype was obtained from a woman in her fifties or sixties with acute or convalescent COVID-19. The chain is built from TRBV12-3 or TRBV12-4 and TRBJ2-5; a possible D gene is TRBD1 (6 bases). Here the CDR3 reads CASSQGETQYF. Here the CDR3 DNA reads TGTGCCAGCAGCCAGGGGGAGACCCAGTACTTC.